The 22 T cell receptor beta chains in this list originate from one sample, sequenced in a study of control samples from healthy donors and cancer patients. Clones were sequenced by immunoSEQ multiplex PCR, and TCRdb holds only the in-frame ones, with some missing. The sample contains some 120,000 clones, 93% of which appear only once. Sequenced material: blood. These receptors came from a man in his thirties or forties in good health.

The chain employs TRBV15 and TRBJ2-1; a possible D gene is TRBD1 (6 bases). CDR3 length: 14 amino acids. Trimming shortened V by 8 bases and J by 2 bases, and 13 bases separated the two germline ends. The germline V gene has CDR1 LNHNV and CDR2 YYDKDF (reference sequence). CDR3 in DNA: TGTGCCACCGGCGGACAGCCGCCCTACAATGAGCAGTTCTTC. The encoded protein is CATGGQPPYNEQFF.

The chain combines TRBV6-6 with TRBJ1-2, with 11 bases lining up with TRBD1. The CDR3 spans 16 residues. J lost 5 bases, V lost 1 base, and 6 bases had no gene match. Germline V gene sequence: CDR1 MNHNY, CDR2 SVGAGI (reference sequence). DNA for the CDR3: TGTGCCAGCAGTTACTTCGGACAGGGGGCCCTTTATGGCTACACCTTC. This codes for CASSYFGQGALYGYTF.

The V gene is TRBV5-6, the J gene TRBJ2-7; 7 bases fit TRBD1. Germline loops: CDR1 SGHDT, CDR2 YYEEEE. The CDR3 has 15 residues. Trimming cost V 4 bases and J 4 bases; bases outside gene matches: 11. The CDR3 DNA follows: TGTGCCAGCAGCCCTCCAGGGGGTTTGGGGTACGAGCAGTACTTC. This translates into CASSPPGGLGYEQYF.

This rearrangement joins TRBV6-5 to TRBJ1-1; 7 nucleotides agree with TRBD1. After removal of 8 bases from V and 4 bases from J, the junction contained 4 bases not matched to a gene. The V gene's germline CDR1 is MNHEY and CDR2 SVGAGI. This CDR3 spans 12 amino acids. Written as DNA, the CDR3 is TGTGCCAGCTTCAACAGGGGCACTGAAGCTTTCTTT. It translates to CASFNRGTEAFF.

J is TRBJ1-2 and V is TRBV11-2; D gene unclear. Germline V gene data show CDR1 as SGHAT and CDR2 as FQNNGV. Trimming removed 5 bases from V and 8 bases from J, with 21 bases in between. CDR3 length equals 15 residues. In nucleotides, the CDR3 is TGTGCCAGCAGCCAGATTTATGACGGGTTTGGGGGCTACACCTTC. It is translated as CASSQIYDGFGGYTF. Using reference TRBV11-2 and TRBJ1-2 for the parts outside the CDR3, the full variable domain is EAGVAQSPRYKIIEKRQSVAFWCNPISGHATLYWYQQILGQGPKLLIQFQNNGVVDDSQLPKDRFSAERLKGVDSTLKIQPAKLEDSAVYLCASSQIYDGFGGYTFGSGTRLTVV.

The chain joins TRBV20-1 to TRBJ1-1; a possible D gene is TRBD1 (5 bases). The length of the CDR3 is 11 residues. The ends were cut back, 6 bases at V and 10 bases at J, with 15 bases in the middle. Germline V lookup: CDR1 DFQATT, CDR2 SNEGSKA (reference sequence). The CDR3 nucleotides read TGCAGTGCCAGTGGGGACTCGGGAGCTTTCTTT. It yields the protein CSASGDSGAFF.

This rearrangement joins TRBV5-1 to TRBJ1-1, with D possibly matching TRBD1 (5 bases). The V and J ends lost 0 bases and 3 bases respectively, with 15 bases between them. The CDR3 runs 16 residues. CDR1 is SGHRS, CDR2 YFSETQ, per germline. The CDR3 spells CASSLDVGGDYTEAFF. In nucleotides, the CDR3 is TGCGCCAGCAGCTTGGATGTTGGGGGAGATTACACTGAAGCTTTCTTT.

CDR3 sequence reads: CASTKVEGENQPQHF. CDR3 coding DNA: TGTGCCAGCACCAAGGTGGAGGGGGAGAATCAGCCCCAGCATTTT. V is TRBV28 and J is TRBJ1-5, with D perhaps matching TRBD1 (6 bases). Germline assignment: CDR1 MDHEN and CDR2 SYDVKM. The CDR3 runs to 15 residues. The germline V and J ends were trimmed by 7 bases and 4 bases, with 17 bases remaining between them.

The chain has TRBV5-1 and TRBJ2-5, with 10 bases fitting TRBD2. V shed 4 bases and J 4 bases; nucleotides not matched to a gene: 10. The CDR3 runs 16 residues. Germline CDR1 is SGHRS and CDR2 is YFSETQ. CDR3 amino acids: CASSGGSGGAGETQYF. Written as DNA, the CDR3 is TGCGCCAGCAGCGGCGGGAGCGGGGGGGCTGGAGAGACCCAGTACTTC. Full variable domain (rest looked up from reference TRBV5-1 and TRBJ2-5): KAGVTQTPRYLIKTRGQQVTLSCSPISGHRSVSWYQQTPGQGLQFLFEYFSETQRNKGNFPGRFSGRQFSNSRSEMNVSTLELGDSALYLCASSGGSGGAGETQYFGPGTRLLVL.

The chain links TRBV14 to TRBJ2-2, with D perhaps TRBD2 (5 bases). This CDR3 has 15 amino acids. The V gene's germline CDR1 is SGHDN and CDR2 FVKESK. With 1 base removed from V and 6 bases from J, the gap between germline ends came to 12 bases. The DNA for the CDR3 is TGTGCCAGCAGCCAAGTACGGGGTTGGGCCGGGGAGCTGTTTTTT. Translation: CASSQVRGWAGELFF.

The J gene is TRBJ2-1, the V gene TRBV10-3, with 11 bases that match TRBD2. Germline-derived CDR1 and CDR2 are ENHRY and SYGVKD. V shed 4 bases and J 2 bases; nucleotides not matched to a gene: 4. The CDR3 has 16 residues. CDR3 sequence reads: CAISGLAGGTYNEQFF. The CDR3 DNA reads as TGTGCCATCAGTGGTTTAGCGGGGGGGACCTACAATGAGCAGTTCTTC.

The CDR3 sequence: CASSLFKSGNTIYF. CDR3 bases: TGTGCCAGCAGTTTATTTAAATCTGGAAACACCATATATTTT. The chain combines TRBV28 with TRBJ1-3; D not certain. V gave up 1 base and J gave up 1 base, with 5 bases separating them. The CDR3 loop spans 14 amino acids. Germline values: CDR1 MDHEN, CDR2 SYDVKM.

This chain uses TRBV9 with TRBJ2-7, with D possibly matching TRBD2 (5 bases). Germline loops: CDR1 SGDLS, CDR2 YYNGEE. The CDR3 sequence is 14 residues long. V was pared by 3 bases and J by 2 bases, with 12 bases between. The CDR3 DNA is TGTGCCAGCAGCGGACGGGATTCCACCTACGAGCAGTACTTC. As protein: CASSGRDSTYEQYF.

The chain carries TRBV5-1 and TRBJ2-1; weak D call: TRBD2 (7 bases). In germline, CDR1 is SGHRS, CDR2 YFSETQ. V dropped 0 bases and J dropped 4 bases, with 11 bases sitting between them. This CDR3 has 15 amino acids. CDR3 sequence: CASSLEGGGYNEQFF. CDR3 sequence (DNA): TGCGCCAGCAGCTTGGAGGGAGGGGGGTACAATGAGCAGTTCTTC.

This chain connects TRBV27 to TRBJ2-3; perhaps D is TRBD1 or TRBD2 (6 bases each). Per the germline V gene, CDR1 is MNHEY and CDR2 is SMNVEV (reference sequence). The CDR3 totals 16 residues. The V and J ends lost 8 bases and 3 bases respectively, with 21 bases between them. This chain's CDR3 is CASSNRGLGATDTQYF. CDR3 bases: TGTGCCAGCTCGAACCGGGGGCTGGGTGCGACAGATACGCAGTATTTT.

This chain connects TRBV7-6 to TRBJ2-2; 10 bases agree with TRBD1. With V trimmed by 5 bases and J by 5 bases, 5 bases remained unmatched. The CDR3 consists of 15 residues. CDR1 and CDR2 from the germline V gene are SGHVS and FNYEAQ. Written as DNA, the CDR3 is TGTGCCAGCAGCACCCGGACAGGGGGTACCGGGGAGCTGTTTTTT. It translates to CASSTRTGGTGELFF.

The V gene is TRBV3-1 (or the pseudogene TRBV3-2), the J gene TRBJ2-1; 11 nucleotides match TRBD2. The V segment lost 1 base and the J segment 4 bases; nucleotides outside the gene matches: 6. The V gene's germline CDR1 is LGHDT and CDR2 YNNKEL (reference sequence). This CDR3 spans 17 amino acids. This CDR3 is CASSQASGGPGYNEQFF. The DNA of the CDR3 is TGTGCCAGCAGCCAAGCTAGCGGGGGGCCGGGATACAATGAGCAGTTCTTC.

The V call is TRBV3-1 (or the pseudogene TRBV3-2), the J call TRBJ1-1; possible D gene TRBD1, 5 bases. The germline V and J ends were trimmed by 4 bases and 11 bases, with 17 bases remaining between them. Per the germline V gene, CDR1 is LGHDT and CDR2 is YNNKEL (reference sequence). The CDR3 spans 13 residues. The CDR3: CASSPPGTLYAFF. The CDR3, as DNA: TGTGCCAGCAGCCCGCCCGGGACCCTCTATGCTTTCTTT.

V usage is TRBV5-6 and J usage is TRBJ2-4; D assignment may be TRBD1 or TRBD2 (5 bases each). With 0 bases removed from V and 1 base from J, the gap between germline ends came to 11 bases. Germline loops: CDR1 SGHDT, CDR2 YYEEEE. CDR3 length equals 16 residues. As DNA, the CDR3 is TGTGCCAGCAGCTTGGCCCGCAGGGACGCCAAAAACATTCAGTACTTC. As protein: CASSLARRDAKNIQYF.

The rearrangement uses TRBV6-5 and TRBJ1-1; 8 nucleotides agree with TRBD1. The CDR3 extends over 12 amino acids. After removal of 1 base from V and 12 bases from J, the junction contained 4 bases not matched to a gene. In germline, CDR1 is MNHEY, CDR2 SVGAGI. Written as DNA, the CDR3 is TGTGCCAGCAGTTACTTGACAGGGGCTACTTTCTTT. Its translation: CASSYLTGATFF.

In DNA, the CDR3 is TGCGCCAGCAGCTTGACAGGGTCTAACTATGGCTACACCTTC. This gives the protein CASSLTGSNYGYTF. The gene calls are TRBV5-1 and TRBJ1-2, with D perhaps TRBD1 (6 bases). This CDR3 has 14 residues. Germline CDR1 and CDR2: SGHRS and YFSETQ. The V end was cut by 1 base, the J end by 0 bases, with 7 bases between. The full variable domain, rest sourced from reference TRBV5-1 and TRBJ1-2, is KAGVTQTPRYLIKTRGQQVTLSCSPISGHRSVSWYQQTPGQGLQFLFEYFSETQRNKGNFPGRFSGRQFSNSRSEMNVSTLELGDSALYLCASSLTGSNYGYTFGSGTRLTVV.

This clone has just one count. The genes are TRBV19 and TRBJ2-7; D tentatively reads TRBD1 or TRBD2 (5 bases each). Germline CDR1 and CDR2: LNHDA and SQIVND (reference sequence). Deletions cut 3 bases from V and 6 bases from J, with 18 bases between. The CDR3 runs 15 residues. For the CDR3, the DNA is TGTGCCAGTAGTATTGTGGGGACCGCTATCGGCGAGCAGTACTTC. Translated, it gives CASSIVGTAIGEQYF. The whole variable domain, remainder taken from reference TRBV19 and TRBJ2-7, is DGGITQSPKYLFRKEGQNVTLSCEQNLNHDAMYWYRQDPGQGLRLIYYSQIVNDFQKGDIAEGYSVSREKKESFPLTVTSAQKNPTAFYLCASSIVGTAIGEQYFGPGTRLTVT.